Below are 30 T cell receptor beta chains sequenced from a single sample in a study of type 1 and type 2 diabetes patients. Genomic DNA was the PCR template. Multiplex PCR with 30 forward and 13 reverse primers amplified the TCR beta CDR3. TCRdb re-called the multiplex PCR reads with MiXCR, one entry per CDR3 protein. The sample contains 270,000 or so distinct CDR3 sequences, around 47% of which appear only once. Sample: peripheral blood mononuclear cells (PBMCs). The source is a man younger than 35 with type 2 diabetes.

This clonotype was counted a few times. DNA for the CDR3: TGTGCCAGCAGTTACGAGGCTTACCAGGCCGAGCAGTACTTC. This sequence encodes CASSYEAYQAEQYF. The chain combines TRBV6-2 or TRBV6-3 with TRBJ2-7, with D unclear. Germline CDR1 is MNHEY and CDR2 is SVGEGT. V was cut by 2 bases and J by 6 bases, with 14 bases left in between. The CDR3 loop spans 14 amino acids.

This clonotype has just a few counts. V and J are TRBV5-1 and TRBJ2-7; D may be TRBD2 (6 bases). Germline-derived CDR1 and CDR2 are SGHRS and YFSETQ. The CDR3 is 12 amino acids. V lost 0 bases and J lost 6, with 7 bases in between. The CDR3 is CASSLDGSEQYF. As DNA, the CDR3 is TGCGCCAGCAGCTTGGACGGGAGCGAGCAGTACTTC.

The chain recombines TRBV24-1 with TRBJ2-1, with 8 bases aligning to TRBD2. Unmatched junction bases numbered 9, after V lost 5 bases and J lost 4 bases. Per the germline V gene, CDR1 is KGHDR and CDR2 is SFDVKD. The length of the CDR3 is 16 residues. The CDR3 reads CATSGLSGTSYNEQFF. The CDR3, as DNA: TGTGCCACCAGTGGTTTATCCGGGACTAGTTACAATGAGCAGTTCTTC.

This clonotype appeared once. The chain is built from TRBV6-1 and TRBJ2-1; D gene uncertain. CDR3 length: 14 residues. Trimming shortened V by 6 bases and J by 0 bases, and 9 bases separated the two germline ends. CDR1 is MNHNS and CDR2 is SASEGT in the germline V gene. In DNA, the CDR3 is TGTGCCAGCAGCATGACCTTCTCCTACAATGAGCAGTTCTTC. It codes for CASSMTFSYNEQFF.

The chain couples TRBV2 to TRBJ1-5, with D uncertain. The CDR3 loop spans 15 amino acids. Germline assignment: CDR1 SNHLY and CDR2 FYNNEI. The V end was cut by 8 bases, the J end by 0 bases, with 14 bases between. The CDR3, as DNA: TGTGCCAGCTGCCTACAGTCCCATAGCAATCAGCCCCAGCATTTT. Amino acids: CASCLQSHSNQPQHF.

This clonotype was counted many times. This chain connects TRBV2 to TRBJ2-5; 14 bases fit TRBD2. Germline V lookup: CDR1 SNHLY, CDR2 FYNNEI. J lost 4 bases, V lost 7 bases, and 14 bases had no gene match. This CDR3 spans 18 amino acids. CDR3 region: CASKGLAGVSLARETQYF. The CDR3 DNA sequence: TGTGCCAGCAAGGGACTAGCGGGAGTATCGTTAGCAAGAGAGACCCAGTACTTC.

The CDR3: CAINSGPPRYEQYF. In DNA, the CDR3 is TGTGCCATCAACTCGGGGCCACCCCGCTACGAGCAGTACTTC. The chain joins TRBV10-3 to TRBJ2-7; possibly TRBD1 or TRBD2 for D (5 bases each). Germline CDR1 is ENHRY and CDR2 is SYGVKD. This CDR3 contains 14 residues. The V and J ends lost 7 bases and 3 bases respectively, with 16 bases between them.

This clonotype came up a few times. The chain couples TRBV27 to TRBJ2-7; D gene unclear. The germline V gene encodes CDR1 MNHEY and CDR2 SMNVEV (reference sequence). The length of the CDR3 is 13 residues. V shed 3 bases and J shed 0 bases, with 6 bases lying between them. This CDR3 is CASSFDSSYEQYF. The DNA for the CDR3 is TGTGCCAGCAGTTTCGATAGCTCCTACGAGCAGTACTTC.

The rearrangement joins TRBV9 to TRBJ2-2, with D perhaps TRBD1 (6 bases). Germline V gene data show CDR1 as SGDLS and CDR2 as YYNGEE. The CDR3 consists of 17 residues. Trimming shortened V by 4 bases and J by 5 bases, and 21 bases separated the two germline ends. The CDR3 loop reads CASSPQTGFSWTGELFF. The CDR3 DNA follows: TGTGCCAGCAGCCCCCAAACAGGGTTCTCATGGACCGGGGAGCTGTTTTTT.

The chain has TRBV10-3 and TRBJ2-3, with D tentatively TRBD1 (6 bases). The CDR3 is made up of 15 amino acids. Trimming removed 4 bases at V and 5 bases at J, with 16 bases between. The germline gives CDR1 ENHRY, CDR2 SYGVKD. The DNA of the CDR3 is TGTGCCATCAGTGCCCCTACCCCCAGGGGAGATACGCAGTATTTT. It is translated as CAISAPTPRGDTQYF.

This clonotype appeared a few times. The V gene is TRBV25-1, the J gene TRBJ2-2, with 7 positions matching TRBD2. The V segment lost 7 bases and the J segment 6 bases; nucleotides outside the gene matches: 5. Germline V lookup: CDR1 MGHDK, CDR2 SYGVNS. The CDR3 contains 13 residues. The CDR3 spells CASTGLGAGELFF. CDR3 DNA sequence: TGTGCCAGCACCGGACTAGGGGCCGGGGAGCTGTTTTTT.

The CDR3 bases are TGTGCCAGCAGCTCGACAGCTCCCAATTCGGCGTACTTC. Its translation is CASSSTAPNSAYF. The chain recombines TRBV5-5 with TRBJ2-5; D may be TRBD1 (5 bases). CDR1 and CDR2 from the germline V gene are SGHKS and YYEKEE (reference sequence). The V gene lost 3 bases and the J gene lost 13 bases, with 19 bases spanning the gap. The CDR3 extends over 13 amino acids.

A few counts support this clonotype. The chain links TRBV19 to TRBJ2-7, with D unresolved. V lost 7 bases to trimming and J lost 1 base, with 17 bases between them. CDR3 length: 15 residues. Germline-derived CDR1 and CDR2 are LNHDA and SQIVND (reference sequence). The CDR3 coding sequence is TGTGCCAGTACCATGGGTGGGGATTCTTCCTACGAGCAGTACTTC. It encodes CASTMGGDSSYEQYF.

V usage is TRBV19 and J usage is TRBJ2-1; D not resolved. There are 13 residues in the CDR3. Per the germline V gene, CDR1 is LNHDA and CDR2 is SQIVND (reference sequence). Trimming removed 3 bases from V and 3 bases from J, with 6 bases in between. The CDR3 DNA follows: TGTGCCAGTAGTATGTTGGTCTACAATGAGCAGTTCTTC. It codes for CASSMLVYNEQFF.

The J gene is TRBJ1-1, the V gene TRBV28; weak D call: TRBD1 (5 bases). V was pared by 5 bases and J by 2 bases, with 9 bases between. The CDR3 covers 13 residues. CDR1 and CDR2 (germline): MDHEN, SYDVKM. The DNA of the CDR3 is TGTGCCAGCAGTCGACAGCACAACACTGAAGCTTTCTTT. This gives the protein CASSRQHNTEAFF.

The chain joins TRBV7-3 to TRBJ2-2; D unresolved. The CDR3 is 13 residues long. CDR1 is SGHTA, CDR2 FQGTGA, per germline. V was clipped by 4 bases and J by 5 bases, with 8 bases between them. CDR3 region: CASSYGRTGELFF. CDR3 bases: TGTGCCAGCAGCTATGGACGGACCGGGGAGCTGTTTTTT.

This clonotype was recorded once. V is TRBV19 and J is TRBJ1-5; D unresolved. Germline CDR1 LNHDA, CDR2 SQIVND (reference sequence). V dropped 2 bases and J dropped 0 bases, with 8 bases sitting between them. The CDR3 sequence is 15 residues long. The CDR3 region is CASSISAYSNQPQHF. CDR3 nucleotide sequence: TGTGCCAGTAGTATATCCGCCTATAGCAATCAGCCCCAGCATTTT.

This clonotype was counted between two and nine times. V gene TRBV9 combines with J gene TRBJ2-2, with TRBD2 matching over 8 bases. V was pared by 4 bases and J by 10 bases, with 6 bases of the junction left unmatched. Germline V gene data show CDR1 as SGDLS and CDR2 as YYNGEE. The CDR3 covers 13 residues. The CDR3 bases are TGTGCCAGCAGCCCGACAGCGGGAGTGGAGCTGTTTTTT. Protein: CASSPTAGVELFF.

This clonotype has a handful of counts. The J gene is TRBJ2-5, the V gene TRBV7-2, with 11 positions matching TRBD2. J gave up 6 bases and V 5 bases, and 8 bases lay outside the gene matches. The CDR3 contains 15 residues. Germline assignment: CDR1 SGHTA and CDR2 FQGNSA. In DNA form, the CDR3 reads TGTGCCAGCAGCCCCGAGGCTAGCGGGAGGCAGACCCAGTACTTC. Protein product: CASSPEASGRQTQYF.

The V gene is TRBV10-2, the J gene TRBJ2-5, with TRBD1 identical over 9 bases. The germline gives CDR1 WSHSY, CDR2 SAAADI. With V trimmed by 6 bases and J by 2 bases, 7 bases remained unmatched. The CDR3 has 15 residues. CDR3 bases: TGCGCCAGCAGAGAGATCGGACAGGGGCAAGAGACCCAGTACTTC. Translation gives CASREIGQGQETQYF.

The genes are TRBV30 and TRBJ1-2; 7 bases fit TRBD1. Germline CDR1 and CDR2: GTSNPN and SVGIG (reference sequence). There are 16 residues in the CDR3. V gave up 3 bases and J gave up 7 bases; unmatched junction bases: 17. The CDR3 spells CAWRVLLGTATGGYTF. The CDR3 DNA follows: TGTGCCTGGAGGGTCCTTTTGGGGACAGCGACGGGTGGCTACACCTTC.

The gene calls are TRBV7-3 and TRBJ2-3, with D possibly matching TRBD1 (6 bases). CDR1 SGHTA and CDR2 FQGTGA come from the germline V gene. V was clipped by 5 bases and J by 0 bases, with 9 bases between them. The CDR3 is 14 amino acids. The CDR3 reads CASSPGHSTDTQYF. The CDR3 DNA is TGTGCCAGCAGCCCGGGACACAGCACAGATACGCAGTATTTT.

The chain uses TRBV20-1 and TRBJ2-3, with D perhaps assigned TRBD1 or TRBD2 (5 bases each). The CDR3 totals 14 residues. Trimming cost V 0 bases and J 4 bases, with 11 bases left between them. Germline values: CDR1 DFQATT, CDR2 SNEGSKA (reference sequence). CDR3 coding DNA: TGCAGTGCTAGAGATGGGGACGTACCAGATACGCAGTATTTT. It encodes CSARDGDVPDTQYF.

The chain employs TRBV4-1 and TRBJ2-7, with 9 positions matching TRBD2. Germline CDR1 reads MGHRA; CDR2 reads YSYEKL. The CDR3 covers 17 residues. Trimming removed 0 bases from V and 0 bases from J; junction bases left unmatched: 6. The CDR3: CASSQDRLAGPSYEQYF. The CDR3 DNA is TGCGCCAGCAGCCAAGATCGGCTAGCGGGACCCTCCTACGAGCAGTACTTC.

This clonotype was seen only once. One base away lies a much larger clone, so this may be a sequencing read error. This chain connects TRBV7-9 to TRBJ2-7, with 7 bases aligning to TRBD1. Germline V lookup: CDR1 SEHNR, CDR2 FQNEAQ (reference sequence). The CDR3 loop spans 16 amino acids. V lost 7 bases, J lost 1 base, and 13 bases stayed unmatched. The CDR3 loop reads CASMKGTATESYEQYF. The CDR3 DNA is TGTGCCAGCATGAAGGGGACAGCTACCGAGTCCTACGAGCAGTACTTC.

V usage is TRBV2 and J usage is TRBJ2-3; possibly TRBD1 for D (6 bases). The CDR3 totals 14 residues. Trimming removed 11 bases from V and 1 base from J, with 16 bases in between. The germline gives CDR1 SNHLY, CDR2 FYNNEI. CDR3 residues: CAGPMNRGTDTQYF. The CDR3 nucleotides are TGTGCCGGGCCGATGAACAGGGGCACAGATACGCAGTATTTT.

This clonotype was counted only a few times. This rearrangement joins TRBV2 to TRBJ2-1; TRBD1 agrees at 8 bases. CDR3 length equals 12 residues. V trimming: 7 bases; J trimming: 7 bases; junction bases outside the gene matches: 3. The germline CDR1 and CDR2 sequences are SNHLY and FYNNEI. This CDR3 reads CASKTGENEQFF. The CDR3 coding sequence is TGTGCCAGCAAGACAGGGGAGAATGAGCAGTTCTTC.

This clonotype was observed many times. This rearrangement joins TRBV10-2 to TRBJ1-6; D not certain. This CDR3 is 14 amino acids long. Germline CDR1 WSHSY, CDR2 SAAADI. V was trimmed by 4 bases and J by 7 bases, leaving 11 bases between them. The chain's CDR3 is CASSGQASNSPLHF. The DNA of the CDR3 is TGCGCCAGCAGTGGTCAGGCCAGCAATTCACCCCTCCACTTT.

The chain recombines TRBV10-2 with TRBJ2-1, with D perhaps matching TRBD1 (7 bases). Germline CDR1 is WSHSY and CDR2 is SAAADI. V was shortened by 3 bases and J by 2 bases, with 11 bases between the two germline ends. CDR3 length: 15 residues. This CDR3 reads CASSEQGRTYNEQFF. Written as DNA, the CDR3 is TGCGCCAGCAGTGAACAGGGGAGGACCTACAATGAGCAGTTCTTC.

In this sample, this clonotype turned up once. This rearrangement joins TRBV19 to TRBJ2-5; 8 bases align to TRBD2. The V and J ends lost 4 bases and 1 base, in that order; junction bases with no gene match: 8. Germline-derived CDR1 and CDR2 are LNHDA and SQIVND (reference sequence). CDR3 length: 16 residues. Here the CDR3 reads CASSRTSGGVQETQYF. DNA for the CDR3: TGTGCCAGTAGTAGAACTAGCGGTGGGGTCCAAGAGACCCAGTACTTC.